Described below is a single T cell receptor (beta chain) sequence and its context. The source of the sample is a study of blood T cell repertoires in COVID-19. In the study overall: Sources were T cells, B-cell-depleted T cells, or PBMCs; the material itself was cDNA or gDNA.

Cohort assignment relied on participant-reported clinical history. Method: immunoSEQ multiplex PCR; TCRdb's copy keeps in-frame clones and lacks some. The repertoire consists of around 300,000 clones, with 80% to 90% occurring once and the leading ten covering 2% to 3%. The CDR3 length is 14 residues. The V end was cut by 0 bases, the J end by 0 bases, with 3 bases between. The germline V gene has CDR1 SGHRS and CDR2 YFSETQ. The chain joins TRBV5-1 to TRBJ1-4; unclear D gene. The sample was PBMCs or T cells enriched from blood (not recorded which). This receptor was taken from a woman aged 18-29 years who had recovered from COVID-19. CDR3 DNA sequence: TGCGCCAGCAGCTTGGACACAACTAATGAAAAACTGTTTTTT. Its translation: CASSLDTTNEKLFF.